These 5 T cell receptor beta chains were sequenced from one sample in a study of cytomegalovirus exposure and HLA in healthy donors. Vbeta (60) and Jbeta (13) primers were used in the PCR. The repertoire was sequenced with immunoSEQ multiplex PCR; TCRdb's copy has only in-frame clones and lacks some. With roughly 190,000 clones in the sample, the ten largest clones hold 5.5% to 7.5%. The material sequenced was PBMCs. These TCRs come from a man aged 25 to 40 in good health and CMV-seronegative.

The chain carries TRBV27 and TRBJ2-1, with a possible D match to TRBD1 (5 bases). The CDR3 runs to 15 residues. V was clipped by 6 bases and J by 4 bases, with 16 bases between them. The germline V gene encodes CDR1 MNHEY and CDR2 SMNVEV (reference sequence). In DNA, the CDR3 is TGTGCCAGCAGCTCCCCCTGGGGCGGATACAATGAGCAGTTCTTC. Translated: CASSSPWGGYNEQFF.

This chain links TRBV7-9 with TRBJ2-1, with D maybe TRBD2 (5 bases). CDR3 length: 15 residues. The V end was cut by 0 bases, the J end by 6 bases, with 12 bases between. CDR1 SEHNR and CDR2 FQNEAQ come from the germline V gene (reference sequence). DNA of the CDR3: TGTGCCAGCAGCTTAGCGCGTGCGGGTGGCAATGAGCAGTTCTTC. Its protein product is CASSLARAGGNEQFF.

The V gene is TRBV18, the J gene TRBJ2-3, with TRBD1 matching 8 bases. CDR1 and CDR2 from the germline V gene are KGHSH and LQKENI. J was trimmed by 5 bases and V by 5 bases; bases with no gene match: 6. The CDR3 covers 14 residues. In nucleotides, the CDR3 is TGTGCCAGCTCATGGCCAGGGGGCTTAGATACGCAGTATTTT. This translates into CASSWPGGLDTQYF.

The chain joins TRBV7-2 to TRBJ1-4, with D perhaps matching TRBD1 (5 bases). CDR3 length: 17 amino acids. V lost 5 bases and J lost 5, with 21 bases in between. Per the germline V gene, CDR1 is SGHTA and CDR2 is FQGNSA. DNA for the CDR3: TGTGCCAGCAGCGTCCAGGGAGGAGGATTCAGCAATGAAAAACTGTTTTTT. Amino acid sequence: CASSVQGGGFSNEKLFF.

The V gene is TRBV18, the J gene TRBJ1-1; 9 nucleotides agree with TRBD1. Trimming cost V 3 bases and J 4 bases; bases outside gene matches: 9. The germline gives CDR1 KGHSH, CDR2 LQKENI. This CDR3 comprises 16 residues. CDR3 amino acids: CASSPGTGRLSTEAFF. The CDR3 region has the DNA TGTGCCAGCTCACCCGGGACAGGGCGCTTGTCCACTGAAGCTTTCTTT.